These 30 T cell receptor beta chains originate from one sample sequenced in a study of shared clonotypes between healthy human individuals. Only in-frame clones appear in the TCRdb table, and some are missing; sequencing was by immunoSEQ multiplex PCR. The sample shows around 720,000 clones, 55% to 85% of them seen only once. Sequencing used memory CD4+ T cells sorted from blood. Regarding subset: CD45RA-negative fraction. All receptors derive from a woman younger than 45 in good health.

Concerning this clone: A clone one base away is much larger, so this may be a read error. The sample holds other DNA sequences that translate to the same CDR3. The rearrangement joins TRBV2 to TRBJ2-1, with D unresolved. CDR3 length: 11 amino acids. V lost 3 bases and J 5 bases, leaving 2 bases between the germline ends. Germline V gene sequence: CDR1 SNHLY, CDR2 FYNNEI. The CDR3 DNA is TGTGCCAGCAGTGAGGACAATGAGCAGTTCTTC. Protein sequence: CASSEDNEQFF.

This chain connects TRBV10-1 to TRBJ2-3; 8 nucleotides match TRBD2. This CDR3 region has 15 residues. J gave up 0 bases and V 2 bases, and 1 base lay outside the gene matches. Germline V gene lookup returns CDR1 WNHNN and CDR2 SYGVQD (reference sequence). The CDR3, as DNA: TGCGCCAGCAGTGAGCGCGGGGGGAGCACAGATACGCAGTATTTT. Translating it yields CASSERGGSTDTQYF.

The chain recombines TRBV11-3 with TRBJ1-1; D ambiguous. The ends were cut back, 4 bases at V and 5 bases at J, with 17 bases in the middle. CDR3 size: 15 residues. Germline V lookup: CDR1 SGHNT, CDR2 YENEEA. DNA of the CDR3: TGTGCCAGCAGCTCCGGTGGATCGGTCAAGACTGAAGCTTTCTTT. The encoded protein is CASSSGGSVKTEAFF.

The CDR3 here is CASSLPPPGTVGYTF. DNA for the CDR3: TGTGCCAGCAGCTTACCCCCCCCAGGGACGGTTGGCTACACCTTC. The chain recombines TRBV5-8 with TRBJ1-2; a weak D match, TRBD1 (5 bases). This CDR3 region has 15 residues. Trimming took off 2 bases at V and 7 bases at J, with 18 bases between the two ends. The germline V gene has CDR1 SGHTS and CDR2 YDEGEE.

The chain uses TRBV7-9 and TRBJ1-2, with D perhaps matching TRBD1 (6 bases). Trimming removed 4 bases from V and 7 bases from J, with 16 bases in between. The CDR3 contains 14 residues. CDR1 is SEHNR, CDR2 FQNEAQ, per germline (reference sequence). The CDR3 coding sequence is TGTGCCAGCAGCTCTGCCATACAGGGCTTTGGCTACACCTTC. It codes for CASSSAIQGFGYTF.

The V gene is TRBV10-2, the J gene TRBJ2-1; 14 bases are a match to TRBD2. The V gene's germline CDR1 is WSHSY and CDR2 SAAADI. The CDR3 is made up of 17 amino acids. V lost 0 bases to trimming and J lost 14 bases; unmatched junction nucleotides: 12. CDR3 sequence reads: CASSESKTGTSGRPEFF. The CDR3 DNA reads TGCGCCAGCAGTGAGTCGAAGACCGGGACTAGCGGGAGACCCGAGTTCTTC.

The CDR3 protein is CASSYSFTGTGELFF. As DNA, the CDR3 is TGTGCCAGCAGTTACTCGTTCACGGGCACCGGGGAGCTGTTTTTT. The chain recombines TRBV6-6 with TRBJ2-2; no clear D. Looked up from germline, CDR1 is MNHNY and CDR2 is SVGAGI (reference sequence). V was cut by 0 bases and J by 4 bases, with 9 bases left in between. There are 15 residues in the CDR3.

The CDR3 DNA reads TGTGCCAGTAGTTCCGGGACAATCGTCAATGAGCAGTTCTTC. Residues: CASSSGTIVNEQFF. The V and J genes are TRBV19 and TRBJ2-1, with D perhaps matching TRBD1 (6 bases). The germline CDR1 and CDR2 sequences are LNHDA and SQIVND (reference sequence). V lost 5 bases and J 6 bases, leaving 14 bases between the germline ends. This CDR3 contains 14 residues.

The gene calls are TRBV7-9 and TRBJ2-5; D is possibly TRBD1 or TRBD2 (6 bases each). CDR3 size: 10 residues. Germline values: CDR1 SEHNR, CDR2 FQNEAQ (reference sequence). In DNA form, the CDR3 reads TGTAGGGGGGAACAAGAGACCCAGTACTTC. Amino acid sequence: CRGEQETQYF. Together with reference TRBV7-9 and TRBJ2-5, the CDR3 gives the full variable domain: DTGVSQNPRHKITKRGQNVTFRCDPISEHNRLYWYRQTLGQGPEFLTYFQNEAQLEKSRLLSDRFSAERPKGSFSTLEIQRTEQGDSAMYLCRGEQETQYFGPGTRLLVL.

J is TRBJ2-1 and V is TRBV6-4; D is ambiguous. V shed 3 bases and J shed 2 bases, with 11 bases lying between them. The germline CDR1 and CDR2 sequences are MRHNA and SNTAGT. The CDR3 covers 15 residues. The CDR3 region is CASSEGNSPYNEQFF. The CDR3 nucleotides are TGTGCCAGCAGTGAAGGTAACAGTCCCTACAATGAGCAGTTCTTC.

This chain links TRBV5-1 with TRBJ2-7; 12 bases are shared with TRBD1. After removal of 0 bases from V and 7 bases from J, the junction contained 5 bases not matched to a gene. The CDR3 loop spans 15 amino acids. Per germline, CDR1 SGHRS and CDR2 YFSETQ. The CDR3, as DNA: TGCGCCAGCAGCTTGGCCGGGACAGGGGGCGCGGAGCAGTACTTC. Residues: CASSLAGTGGAEQYF.

The chain recombines TRBV5-6 with TRBJ2-3; 7 bases align to TRBD1. The CDR3 runs to 16 residues. Per germline, CDR1 SGHDT and CDR2 YYEEEE. The V gene end was trimmed by 4 bases and the J gene end by 3 bases; junction bases not matched to a gene: 11. The CDR3 region has the DNA TGTGCCAGCAGCGCGCCCTCGACAGGGAGAACAGATACGCAGTATTTT. This encodes CASSAPSTGRTDTQYF.

The gene calls are TRBV7-2 and TRBJ2-5, with TRBD2 matching 13 bases. Germline CDR1 reads SGHTA; CDR2 reads FQGNSA. J was trimmed by 4 bases and V by 1 base; bases with no gene match: 0. The CDR3 consists of 15 residues. CDR3 sequence: CASSLGLAGGETQYF. The CDR3, as DNA: TGTGCCAGCAGCTTAGGACTAGCGGGAGGAGAGACCCAGTACTTC.

This clone has just one count. The chain couples TRBV5-1 to TRBJ2-3, with D perhaps matching TRBD1 (6 bases). Trimming pared 0 bases from V and 3 bases from J, leaving 29 bases between. The CDR3 length is 21 residues. CDR1 SGHRS and CDR2 YFSETQ come from the germline V gene. CDR3: CASSLEPLMRTEDRRTDTQYF. The DNA for the CDR3 is TGCGCCAGCAGCTTGGAACCTCTGATGAGGACGGAAGACAGGAGGACAGATACGCAGTATTTT.

The chain recombines TRBV30 with TRBJ2-7; D not resolved. From germline, CDR1 is GTSNPN and CDR2 SVGIG (reference sequence). V lost 3 bases and J 1 base, leaving 10 bases between the germline ends. CDR3 length equals 13 residues. The CDR3 reads CAWRSGPSYEQYF. CDR3 DNA sequence: TGTGCCTGGAGATCTGGGCCTTCCTACGAGCAGTACTTC.

The J gene is TRBJ1-5, the V gene TRBV23-1, with D unclear. TRBV23-1 is an ORF; its function is uncertain. The CDR3 totals 14 residues. The CDR3 sequence: CAHQDSRGNQPQHF. CDR3 bases: TGCGCACACCAGGATAGCCGAGGCAATCAGCCCCAGCATTTT.

This chain links TRBV10-2 with TRBJ2-7; 11 bases align to TRBD2. The CDR3 contains 14 residues. V lost 10 bases and J lost 0; bases outside the gene matches: 5. Germline V gene lookup returns CDR1 WSHSY and CDR2 SAAADI. CDR3 in amino acids: CATRLAGSSYEQYF. CDR3 bases: TGCGCCACCCGACTAGCGGGGAGCTCCTACGAGCAGTACTTC.

The chain recombines TRBV5-8 with TRBJ2-7; D ambiguous. The CDR3 has 14 amino acids. V lost 4 bases, J lost 6 bases, and 17 bases lay in between. Germline CDR1 SGHTS, CDR2 YDEGEE. The CDR3 nucleotides are TGTGCCAGCAGCCCTAAGACTCGAGGATTCGAGCAGTACTTC. This codes for CASSPKTRGFEQYF.

V and J are TRBV11-2 and TRBJ2-7; no definite D call. CDR1 and CDR2 (germline): SGHAT, FQNNGV. Trimming took off 3 bases at V and 2 bases at J, with 11 bases between the two ends. The CDR3 totals 14 residues. As DNA, the CDR3 is TGTGCCAGCAGCTTGGTAGACGGTGCCTACGAGCAGTACTTC. It translates to CASSLVDGAYEQYF.

A note on this clone: Distinct nucleotide sequences in the sample also encode this CDR3. The CDR3 spells CASSLLAGGSNEQFF. The CDR3 DNA follows: TGCGCCAGCAGCTTGCTAGCGGGAGGGTCAAATGAGCAGTTCTTC. This chain links TRBV5-1 with TRBJ2-1, with 12 bases lining up with TRBD2. V shed 1 base, J shed 7 bases, and the junction held 3 bases outside the gene matches. The CDR3 loop spans 15 amino acids. CDR1 is SGHRS and CDR2 is YFSETQ in the germline V gene.

The J gene is TRBJ2-2, the V gene TRBV18; D not certain. Germline CDR1 and CDR2: KGHSH and LQKENI. This CDR3 is 13 amino acids long. The V end was cut by 5 bases, the J end by 6 bases, with 10 bases between. The DNA for the CDR3 is TGTGCCAGCTCATCTCTAGAAGCCGGGGAGCTGTTTTTT. Translation: CASSSLEAGELFF.

The CDR3 is CASSKTGTGNTIYF. DNA for the CDR3: TGTGCCAGCAGCAAGACAGGGACTGGAAACACCATATATTTT. This chain links TRBV9 with TRBJ1-3; TRBD1 agrees at 7 bases. The J segment lost 2 bases and the V segment lost 4 bases, leaving 3 bases of the junction unmatched. From germline, CDR1 is SGDLS and CDR2 YYNGEE. The CDR3 spans 14 residues. The complete variable domain, with remaining parts taken from reference TRBV9 and TRBJ1-3, reads DSGVTQTPKHLITATGQRVTLRCSPRSGDLSVYWYQQSLDQGLQFLIQYYNGEERAKGNILERFSAQQFPDLHSELNLSSLELGDSALYFCASSKTGTGNTIYFGEGSWLTVV.

This clone was detected a few times. The chain is built from TRBV5-1 and TRBJ2-5; D may be TRBD1 or TRBD2 (5 bases each). V lost 4 bases and J 2 bases, leaving 18 bases between the germline ends. CDR1 and CDR2 from the germline V gene are SGHRS and YFSETQ. The CDR3 is made up of 16 amino acids. CDR3 loop: CASSRTSAGIQETQYF. The DNA of the CDR3 is TGCGCCAGCAGCCGGACATCGGCGGGCATACAAGAGACCCAGTACTTC.

V usage is TRBV2 and J usage is TRBJ2-3; D may be TRBD1 (5 bases). Looked up from germline, CDR1 is SNHLY and CDR2 is FYNNEI. This CDR3 is built from 13 residues. Trimming took off 9 bases at V and 2 bases at J, with 12 bases between the two ends. CDR3 in DNA: TGTGCCAGAGAAAGGACACTCACAGATACGCAGTATTTT. Amino acid sequence: CARERTLTDTQYF.

This chain connects TRBV5-1 to TRBJ1-1; D is unresolved. Trimming shortened V by 0 bases and J by 9 bases, and 6 bases separated the two germline ends. CDR1 is SGHRS, CDR2 YFSETQ, per germline. The CDR3 has 11 amino acids. The CDR3 loop is CASSLGQKAFF. Here the CDR3 DNA reads TGCGCCAGCAGCTTGGGACAAAAAGCTTTCTTT.

The chain recombines TRBV27 with TRBJ2-6, with TRBD1 as a possible D gene (5 bases). Germline CDR1 MNHEY, CDR2 SMNVEV (reference sequence). With 6 bases removed from V and 2 bases from J, the gap between germline ends came to 14 bases. The CDR3 has 16 amino acids. The CDR3 region is CASSQMTAPGANVLTF. The CDR3 DNA is TGTGCCAGCAGCCAGATGACAGCCCCTGGGGCCAACGTCCTGACTTTC.

The V gene is TRBV18, the J gene TRBJ2-7; D gene unclear. V lost 5 bases, J lost 1 base, and 9 bases lay in between. The CDR3 runs to 13 residues. The V gene's germline CDR1 is KGHSH and CDR2 LQKENI. CDR3 amino acids: CASSIGLSYEQYF. The CDR3 DNA reads as TGTGCCAGCTCAATTGGGCTTTCCTACGAGCAGTACTTC.

The chain links TRBV2 to TRBJ2-7; TRBD2 matches 9 bases. Looked up from germline, CDR1 is SNHLY and CDR2 is FYNNEI. This CDR3 comprises 13 residues. The V gene end was trimmed by 7 bases and the J gene end by 13 bases; junction bases not matched to a gene: 14. CDR3 protein: CASTHKTGTSFYF. The CDR3 bases are TGTGCCAGCACCCATAAAACCGGGACTAGCTTTTACTTC.

J is TRBJ1-5 and V is TRBV7-2; no reliable D call. CDR3 size: 13 residues. In germline, CDR1 is SGHTA, CDR2 FQGNSA. Trimming pared 6 bases from V and 3 bases from J, leaving 9 bases between. CDR3 sequence reads: CASSLRVNQPQHF. The DNA of the CDR3 is TGTGCCAGCAGTCTAAGAGTCAATCAGCCCCAGCATTTT. Looking up the rest from reference TRBV7-2 and TRBJ1-5 gives the full variable domain: GAGVSQSPSNKVTEKGKDVELRCDPISGHTALYWYRQSLGQGLEFLIYFQGNSAPDKSGLPSDRFSAERTGGSVSTLTIQRTQQEDSAVYLCASSLRVNQPQHFGDGTRLSIL.

This chain connects TRBV5-1 to TRBJ1-2; no clear D. CDR3 length: 14 amino acids. Between the trimmed V and J ends, which lost 5 bases and 6 bases, there was a span of 17 bases. Germline V gives CDR1 SGHRS, CDR2 YFSETQ. CDR3 loop: CASRDGGPLDGYTF. The CDR3 bases are TGCGCCAGCAGGGATGGCGGACCGCTCGATGGCTACACCTTC.